The 24 T cell receptor beta chains presented below share a single source sample, sequenced in a study of early T cells in non-severe SARS-CoV-2 infection. TCRdb re-called the 5' RACE reads with MiXCR, one entry per CDR3 protein. The sample holds some 60,000 distinct CDR3 sequences, around 9.3% seen once. The specimen sequenced was whole blood. These receptors all come from an adult who was a healthcare worker with PCR-confirmed SARS-CoV-2 infection or an uninfected control (not recorded which).

This clonotype was observed at least ten times. CDR3: CATRPGLSGANVLTF. For the CDR3, the DNA is TGTGCCACCCGTCCAGGGCTGTCTGGGGCCAACGTCCTGACTTTC. V is TRBV7-2 and J is TRBJ2-6, with D possibly TRBD1 on 5 matching bases. V was shortened by 10 bases and J by 1 base, with 14 bases between the two germline ends. This CDR3 has 15 amino acids. Germline V gene data show CDR1 as SGHTA and CDR2 as FQGNSA.

This clonotype was found a few times. The genes are TRBV7-8 and TRBJ2-1; TRBD2 matches at 7 bases. The germline gives CDR1 SGHVS, CDR2 FQNEAQ. The CDR3 is 13 amino acids. The J segment lost 9 bases and the V segment lost 5 bases, leaving 7 bases of the junction unmatched. CDR3 coding DNA: TGTGCCAGCAGCGCTACTAGCGCCCTTGAGCAGTTCTTC. Translated: CASSATSALEQFF.

This clonotype was recorded many times. The chain has TRBV5-1 and TRBJ2-1; TRBD2 matches at 8 bases. In germline, CDR1 is SGHRS, CDR2 YFSETQ. The V segment lost 2 bases and the J segment 3 bases; nucleotides outside the gene matches: 4. The CDR3 spans 15 residues. The CDR3 DNA reads as TGCGCCAGCAGCTTAGGCGGGAGGATCTACAATGAGCAGTTCTTC. Its protein is CASSLGGRIYNEQFF.

The genes are TRBV6-5 and TRBJ1-2; D possibly corresponds to TRBD1 (5 bases). V lost 7 bases and J 4 bases, leaving 19 bases between the germline ends. The CDR3 contains 15 residues. CDR1 and CDR2 (germline): MNHEY, SVGAGI. The CDR3 here is CASTKEYRQSYGYTF. In DNA, the CDR3 is TGTGCCAGCACCAAAGAATATCGACAGTCCTATGGCTACACCTTC.

The V call is TRBV14, the J call TRBJ1-6; possible D gene TRBD1, 5 bases. The germline gives CDR1 SGHDN, CDR2 FVKESK. Trimming removed 1 base from V and 9 bases from J, with 10 bases in between. The CDR3 runs to 14 residues. The CDR3 nucleotides are TGTGCCAGCAGCCAAGTACTGGGGGGTTCACCCCTCCACTTT. Amino acids: CASSQVLGGSPLHF.

This clonotype was seen only a few times. J is TRBJ2-7 and V is TRBV7-2; D perhaps matches TRBD1 (5 bases). In germline, CDR1 is SGHTA, CDR2 FQGNSA. This CDR3 comprises 15 residues. Trimming pared 5 bases from V and 4 bases from J, leaving 18 bases between. CDR3 DNA: TGTGCCAGCAGCCCTCCGGGCAGGGCTGGATACGAGCAGTACTTC. Encoded protein: CASSPPGRAGYEQYF.

This clonotype was observed once. The V and J genes are TRBV6-6 and TRBJ1-1; no clear D gene. Trimming pared 4 bases from V and 7 bases from J, leaving 4 bases between. Germline assignment: CDR1 MNHNY and CDR2 SVGAGI (reference sequence). The CDR3 sequence is 10 residues long. CDR3 DNA sequence: TGTGCCAGCAGTTCTCTTGAAGCTTTCTTT. Encoded protein: CASSSLEAFF.

At least ten counts were recorded for this clonotype. V usage is TRBV7-2 and J usage is TRBJ1-2, with TRBD1 matching over 7 bases. The CDR3 has 14 amino acids. Looked up from germline, CDR1 is SGHTA and CDR2 is FQGNSA. Trimming removed 5 bases from V and 4 bases from J; junction bases left unmatched: 7. The CDR3 region is CASSPRQGGYGYTF. The DNA of the CDR3 is TGTGCCAGCAGCCCGCGACAGGGAGGCTATGGCTACACCTTC.

Many counts were recorded for this clonotype. The chain joins TRBV5-1 to TRBJ2-3; 9 bases map to TRBD2. There are 15 residues in the CDR3. J lost 2 bases, V lost 1 base, and 2 bases had no gene match. Germline V gene data show CDR1 as SGHRS and CDR2 as YFSETQ. DNA for the CDR3: TGCGCCAGCAGCTTGCTAGCGGGAAACACAGATACGCAGTATTTT. It translates to CASSLLAGNTDTQYF.

This clonotype was counted ten times or more. The gene calls are TRBV7-2 and TRBJ2-7, with D perhaps given as TRBD1 or TRBD2 (5 bases each). V gave up 5 bases and J gave up 4 bases, with 15 bases separating them. Germline V gene sequence: CDR1 SGHTA, CDR2 FQGNSA. The CDR3 is 14 residues long. The CDR3 is CASSPSVGVYEQYF. The DNA of the CDR3 is TGTGCCAGCAGCCCGAGCGTGGGGGTATACGAGCAGTACTTC.

This clonotype was recorded many times. The chain recombines TRBV29-1 with TRBJ1-1; no clear D gene. Germline-derived CDR1 and CDR2 are SQVTM and ANQGSEA. The CDR3 length is 15 residues. Trimming shortened V by 4 bases and J by 1 base, and 16 bases separated the two germline ends. DNA for the CDR3: TGCAGCGTTGTACGTTTGAGCAGTCAGAACACTGAAGCTTTCTTT. Its protein product is CSVVRLSSQNTEAFF.

This clonotype was detected only a few times. The rearrangement joins TRBV12-3 or TRBV12-4 to TRBJ2-1, with D perhaps assigned TRBD1 or TRBD2 (5 bases each). CDR3 length equals 16 residues. The ends were cut back, 4 bases at V and 4 bases at J, with 17 bases in the middle. CDR3 sequence: CASSSDRGSQYNEQFF. CDR3 sequence (DNA): TGTGCCAGCAGTTCCGACCGGGGCTCTCAATACAATGAGCAGTTCTTC.

In its sample, this clonotype was seen a few times. The V call is TRBV6-6, the J call TRBJ2-1; D is unclear. The CDR3 is 13 residues long. The ends were cut back, 6 bases at V and 10 bases at J, with 16 bases in the middle. The germline V gene has CDR1 MNHNY and CDR2 SVGAGI (reference sequence). The CDR3 coding sequence is TGTGCCAGCAGACCCTCCGCCGCGGAAGAGCAGTTCTTC. It codes for CASRPSAAEEQFF.

This chain connects TRBV6-2 or TRBV6-3 to TRBJ2-7; D not resolved. Germline V gene sequence: CDR1 MNHEY, CDR2 SVGEGT. Trimming left V 3 bases short and J 0 bases short, with 12 bases between. CDR3 size: 15 residues. CDR3 sequence: CASSYGRVVSYEQYF. The CDR3 region has the DNA TGTGCCAGCAGTTATGGACGAGTGGTCTCCTACGAGCAGTACTTC.

The chain combines TRBV15 with TRBJ1-1, with D unresolved. CDR1 is LNHNV, CDR2 YYDKDF, per germline (reference sequence). Trimming removed 0 bases at V and 4 bases at J, with 6 bases between. This CDR3 has 13 residues. The CDR3 loop reads CATSRDPPTEAFF. The CDR3 DNA reads as TGTGCCACCAGCAGAGATCCCCCCACTGAAGCTTTCTTT.

This clonotype was recorded a few times. The V call is TRBV28, the J call TRBJ2-7; D perhaps matches TRBD1 (5 bases). The CDR3 spans 11 residues. In germline, CDR1 is MDHEN, CDR2 SYDVKM. The V gene lost 4 bases and the J gene lost 6 bases, with 7 bases spanning the gap. In DNA form, the CDR3 reads TGTGCCAGCAGTTCCAGGGCCGAGCAGTACTTC. Its translation: CASSSRAEQYF.

The chain uses TRBV4-3 and TRBJ1-3; D is uncertain. Germline CDR1 reads LGHNA; CDR2 reads YSLEER. The ends were cut back, 1 base at V and 0 bases at J, with 1 base in the middle. This CDR3 has 13 amino acids. The CDR3 nucleotides read TGCGCCAGCAGCCAAGTCTCTGGAAACACCATATATTTT. Amino acid sequence: CASSQVSGNTIYF.

This clonotype has just a few counts. V usage is TRBV10-3 and J usage is TRBJ1-1, with D maybe TRBD1 (5 bases). CDR3 length: 13 amino acids. V gave up 4 bases and J gave up 8 bases, with 14 bases separating them. Germline V gene data show CDR1 as ENHRY and CDR2 as SYGVKD. In nucleotides, the CDR3 is TGTGCCATCAGTGCGAAAGATGGGGGAGAAGCTTTCTTT. It translates to CAISAKDGGEAFF.

As regards this clonotype: A much larger clone differs from this one at a single base, so this may be a read error. This sequence joins TRBV28 and TRBJ2-1; TRBD2 agrees at 7 bases. The V gene end was trimmed by 4 bases and the J gene end by 6 bases; junction bases not matched to a gene: 9. The CDR3 length is 15 residues. Germline V gene sequence: CDR1 MDHEN, CDR2 SYDVKM. The CDR3 DNA reads TGTGCCAGCAGTTCCATTAGCGGGCCTTTCAATGAGCAGTTCTTC. Protein sequence: CASSSISGPFNEQFF.

This clonotype was counted many times. The genes are TRBV28 and TRBJ2-7; 8 nucleotides line up with TRBD1. CDR1 MDHEN and CDR2 SYDVKM come from the germline V gene. The CDR3 extends over 15 amino acids. With 5 bases clipped from V and 3 bases from J, the junction kept 9 bases outside the gene matches. DNA of the CDR3: TGTGCCAGCAGTATGCCGGGACAGGAGGTCTACGAGCAGTACTTC. Protein: CASSMPGQEVYEQYF.

This chain uses TRBV20-1 with TRBJ2-3, with D perhaps being TRBD1 or TRBD2 (7 bases each). The CDR3 runs to 14 residues. V gave up 6 bases and J gave up 4 bases, with 17 bases separating them. Germline CDR1 and CDR2: DFQATT and SNEGSKA (reference sequence). The CDR3 region has the DNA TGCAGTGCCAGGGGGGGAGGGGAGGCAGATACGCAGTATTTT. Translated: CSARGGGEADTQYF.

This clonotype was detected many times. The junction shows a germline mismatch at one end, possibly a read error. V is TRBV6-2 or TRBV6-3 and J is TRBJ2-5; no firm D call. The CDR3 consists of 12 residues. Germline CDR1 MNHEY, CDR2 SVGEGT. The CDR3 sequence is CASSPSEENQYF. The CDR3 DNA is TGTGCCAGCAGTCCCTCGGAAGAGAACCAGTACTTC.

This clonotype has ten or more counts. The V gene is TRBV6-5, the J gene TRBJ2-6; D remains ambiguous. Germline assignment: CDR1 MNHEY and CDR2 SVGAGI. V shed 8 bases and J shed 0 bases, with 5 bases lying between them. The CDR3 spans 13 residues. Written as DNA, the CDR3 is TGTGCCAGCGCAGTCTCTGGGGCCAACGTCCTGACTTTC. It codes for CASAVSGANVLTF.

This clonotype appeared many times. V and J are TRBV5-1 and TRBJ2-3; 7 nucleotides agree with TRBD2. Trimming at V came to 4 bases and at J to 6 bases, leaving 14 bases not matched to a gene. The CDR3 runs 16 residues. Germline V lookup: CDR1 SGHRS, CDR2 YFSETQ. CDR3 coding DNA: TGCGCCAGCAGCCTTGGCGGGAGACTCTGGGCGGATACGCAGTATTTT. This sequence encodes CASSLGGRLWADTQYF.